This T cell receptor beta chain was sequenced for a study of cytomegalovirus exposure and HLA in healthy donors. Broader study findings: The tendency of first-cohort TCR clusters to co-occur in the 100 to 150 validation repertoires was identified by a subsequent analysis. Around 160 TCR beta chains were listed as cytomegalovirus-associated. It was reported that the classifier diagnosed cytomegalovirus status with high specificity and sensitivity in both the original and validation cohorts. Among TCR sequences, most were rare, though some public TCRs appeared in many donors.

The CDR3 has 12 amino acids. J lost 6 bases, V lost 5 bases, and 2 bases had no gene match. CDR1 is MNHEY, CDR2 SMNVEV, per germline (reference sequence). For this clone: Its specificity is unknown.

The method was immunoSEQ multiplex PCR; TCRdb's version includes in-frame clones alone and lacks a portion of them. In the table there are under 100,000 clones, roughly 95% of which are singletons. The source of this sequence is a woman aged 18-30 years in good health and CMV-seronegative. The specimen sequenced was PBMCs. This chain joins TRBV27 and TRBJ2-7; 9 bases are shared with TRBD1. CDR3 sequence reads: CASSLTGGEQYF. CDR3 sequence (DNA): TGTGCCAGCAGTCTGACAGGGGGCGAGCAGTACTTC.